Listed here are 10 T cell receptor beta chains from one sample, sequenced in a study of shared clonotypes between healthy human individuals. The repertoire was sequenced with immunoSEQ multiplex PCR; TCRdb's copy has only in-frame clones and lacks some. The sample yields roughly 1.5 million clones, roughly 98% seen once. Specimen: naive CD4+ T cells sorted from blood. Subset in this sample: CD45RA+ positively selected. The receptors originated from a man aged 25-45 years in good health.

V and J are TRBV6-1 and TRBJ2-2; D is uncertain. This CDR3 is 14 amino acids long. Germline CDR1 is MNHNS and CDR2 is SASEGT. The germline V and J ends were trimmed by 4 bases and 0 bases, with 6 bases remaining between them. CDR3 in DNA: TGTGCCAGCAGTGGACACGCGAACACCGGGGAGCTGTTTTTT. This gives the protein CASSGHANTGELFF.

The V and J genes are TRBV6-1 and TRBJ1-5; D unclear. Germline loops: CDR1 MNHNS, CDR2 SASEGT. V was cut by 7 bases and J by 4 bases, with 14 bases left in between. The CDR3 is 14 amino acids. The CDR3 reads CASNRWGGNQPQHF. CDR3 coding DNA: TGTGCCAGCAATCGATGGGGAGGAAATCAGCCCCAGCATTTT.

V usage is TRBV6-1 and J usage is TRBJ1-4; D not certain. This CDR3 has 13 residues. Germline CDR1 MNHNS, CDR2 SASEGT. The V gene lost 3 bases and the J gene lost 13 bases, with 15 bases spanning the gap. This CDR3 is CASSDGVGNTLFF. The CDR3, as DNA: TGTGCCAGCAGTGATGGGGTGGGCAACACACTGTTTTTT.

The rearrangement links TRBV11-2 to TRBJ2-2; D gene ambiguous. The germline V and J ends were trimmed by 5 bases and 1 base, with 8 bases remaining between them. This CDR3 region has 14 residues. Germline V gene data show CDR1 as SGHAT and CDR2 as FQNNGV. CDR3 sequence reads: CASSPYQNTGELFF. The CDR3 DNA sequence: TGTGCCAGCAGCCCTTATCAGAACACCGGGGAGCTGTTTTTT.

The chain uses TRBV19 and TRBJ1-5; D not certain. Trimming pared 8 bases from V and 4 bases from J, leaving 9 bases between. Per the germline V gene, CDR1 is LNHDA and CDR2 is SQIVND (reference sequence). This CDR3 contains 12 residues. CDR3 region: CASRTPNQPQHF. In DNA form, the CDR3 reads TGTGCCAGTCGGACCCCGAATCAGCCCCAGCATTTT. The variable domain in full, completed from reference TRBV19 and TRBJ1-5, reads DGGITQSPKYLFRKEGQNVTLSCEQNLNHDAMYWYRQDPGQGLRLIYYSQIVNDFQKGDIAEGYSVSREKKESFPLTVTSAQKNPTAFYLCASRTPNQPQHFGDGTRLSIL.

This chain links TRBV9 with TRBJ2-1, with 10 bases that match TRBD2. Germline V gene data show CDR1 as SGDLS and CDR2 as YYNGEE. The CDR3 has 16 amino acids. V lost 0 bases to trimming and J lost 9 bases; unmatched junction nucleotides: 9. The CDR3 spells CASSVVLAGVQGEQFF. CDR3 nucleotides: TGTGCCAGCAGCGTAGTGCTAGCGGGAGTCCAGGGTGAGCAGTTCTTC.

This rearrangement joins TRBV7-2 to TRBJ1-1; D unresolved. The germline gives CDR1 SGHTA, CDR2 FQGNSA. This CDR3 has 12 amino acids. V gave up 3 bases and J gave up 6 bases, with 8 bases separating them. The CDR3 loop reads CASSFSRAEAFF. CDR3 bases: TGTGCCAGCAGCTTTTCAAGGGCTGAAGCTTTCTTT.

The chain uses TRBV4-2 and TRBJ2-7; D unresolved. From germline, CDR1 is LGHNA and CDR2 YNFKEQ. Trimming shortened V by 0 bases and J by 3 bases, and 12 bases separated the two germline ends. CDR3 length: 15 amino acids. CDR3 in amino acids: CASSQDQTQDYEQYF. The CDR3 DNA is TGTGCCAGCAGCCAAGACCAGACTCAAGACTACGAGCAGTACTTC.

With regard to this clone: Its ends do not fully match the called genes, so a read error is possible. The rearrangement links TRBV5-6 to TRBJ2-1; D remains ambiguous. Germline V gives CDR1 SGHDT, CDR2 YYEEEE. The CDR3 loop spans 14 amino acids. The CDR3: CASSGVEPYNEQFF. The CDR3, as DNA: TGTGCCAGCAGCGGGGTCGAGCCCTATAATGAGCAGTTCTTC.

The chain uses TRBV15 and TRBJ1-4; TRBD1 might be the D (5 bases). The CDR3 covers 14 residues. Trimming removed 1 base from V and 13 bases from J, with 16 bases in between. Per germline, CDR1 LNHNV and CDR2 YYDKDF (reference sequence). CDR3 nucleotide sequence: TGTGCCACCAGCAGAGCAGTTATAGAGGGGAGACTGTTTTTT. Its protein product is CATSRAVIEGRLFF.